This TCR beta chain was recovered during a study of early T cells in non-severe SARS-CoV-2 infection. On the study more broadly: Unsorted whole-blood RNA was sequenced in bulk, leaving chains unpaired.

As concerns this clonotype: Antigen specificity is unknown.

Individual cDNA molecules received unique molecular identifiers during library preparation. From the 5' RACE reads, TCRdb called clonotypes with MiXCR, one entry per CDR3 protein. The sample shows about 73,000 distinct CDR3 sequences, approximately 14% of them seen only once. Study-wide results and limits: Private and CD4 specificities were missed by VDJdb matching, which favored anti-spike CD8 responses.

The sequence was obtained from an adult who was a healthcare worker with PCR-confirmed SARS-CoV-2 infection or an uninfected control (not recorded which). Sequencing used whole blood.

Here the CDR3 DNA reads TGTGCCAGCAGTTTTCGGGGTTATGGCTACACCTTC. Amino acid sequence: CASSFRGYGYTF. The chain uses TRBV28 and TRBJ1-2; no definite D call. V gave up 3 bases and J gave up 5 bases, with 7 bases separating them. Germline lookup yields CDR1 MDHEN and CDR2 SYDVKM. The CDR3 totals 12 residues.